This is a list of T cell receptor beta chains from one sample in a study of blood T cell repertoires in COVID-19. The protocol was immunoSEQ multiplex PCR, while the TCRdb copy is restricted to in-frame clones and leaves out a portion. The sample holds approximately 300,000 clones, around 83% seen once. The sequencing input was peripheral blood. These TCRs come from a woman aged 50 to 60 with acute or convalescent COVID-19. CDR3s include the opening cysteine and the closing phenylalanine or tryptophan. A D gene is named only where the DNA matches it firmly. Size is stated for part of the rows, as once, few or many counts, or as a class when the clone is expanded.

J: TRBJ2-2
V: TRBV10-3
size: -
D: TRBD1
DNA: TGTGCCATCAGTGACCCCGGGACAGGGCGGACCGGGGAGCTGTTTTTT
CDR3: CAISDPGTGRTGELFF

J: TRBJ1-6
V: TRBV7-9
size: -
D: -
DNA: TGTGCCAGCGGCGGGGGAGGGGGCTCCTATAATTCACCCCTCCACTTT
CDR3: CASGGGGGSYNSPLHF

J: TRBJ2-7
V: TRBV7-3
size: -
D: TRBD1
DNA: TGTGCCAGCAGCCCCCCGGGACAGCACTACGAGCAGTACTTC
CDR3: CASSPPGQHYEQYF

J: TRBJ1-2
V: TRBV29-1
size: few
D: -
DNA: TGCAGCGTTGATCCCAGGGATGGCTACACCTTC
CDR3: CSVDPRDGYTF

J: TRBJ2-3
V: TRBV15
size: -
D: TRBD2
DNA: TGTGCCACCAGCAGGAGAGCTTTAGCGGGAGGGTTAGATACGCAGTATTTT
CDR3: CATSRRALAGGLDTQYF

J: TRBJ1-1
V: TRBV5-1
size: few
D: -
DNA: TGCGCCAGCAGCTTGGGCGCGAACACTGAAGCTTTCTTT
CDR3: CASSLGANTEAFF

J: TRBJ2-4
V: TRBV7-2
size: -
D: TRBD1
DNA: TGTGCCAGCAGCGCCCCTGACAGGGAGAAAAACATTCAGTACTTC
CDR3: CASSAPDREKNIQYF

J: TRBJ2-5
V: TRBV30
size: -
D: TRBD1
DNA: TGTGCCTGGAGTGTAGGGACAGGGATGAAGACCCAGTACTTC
CDR3: CAWSVGTGMKTQYF

J: TRBJ1-2
V: TRBV24-1
size: -
D: TRBD1
DNA: TGTGCCACCAGTGGTTGGACAGGGGGCAACTATGGCTACACCTTC
CDR3: CATSGWTGGNYGYTF

J: TRBJ1-1
V: TRBV7-9
size: once
D: -
DNA: TGTGCCAGCAGCTTAGGGAGGGAAGCTTTCTTT
CDR3: CASSLGREAFF

J: TRBJ1-3
V: TRBV11-2
size: -
D: -
DNA: TGTGCCAGCAGCATCTACAGGCACTCTGGAAACACCATATATTTT
CDR3: CASSIYRHSGNTIYF

J: TRBJ2-5
V: TRBV5-4
size: -
D: -
DNA: TGTGCCAGCAGCTTGGAGGGAGTGGGAGAGACCCAGTACTTC
CDR3: CASSLEGVGETQYF

J: TRBJ2-7
V: TRBV29-1
size: -
D: TRBD1
DNA: TGCAGCGTTGATTTACGCCTAGGGACAGGGGACTACGAGCAGTACTTC
CDR3: CSVDLRLGTGDYEQYF

J: TRBJ2-3
V: TRBV6-1
size: once
D: -
DNA: TGTGCCAGCAGTGAACGGGCAGGGGCCACAGATACGCAGTATTTT
CDR3: CASSERAGATDTQYF

J: TRBJ2-5
V: TRBV7-2
size: -
D: TRBD2
DNA: TGTGCCAGCAGCACAGCGGGAGGGGTCCAAGAGACCCAGTACTTC
CDR3: CASSTAGGVQETQYF

J: TRBJ2-1
V: TRBV5-1
size: -
D: TRBD2
DNA: TGCGCCAGCAGCTTGGCCCCGGGGGGGAACAATGAGCAGTTCTTC
CDR3: CASSLAPGGNNEQFF

J: TRBJ1-5
V: TRBV4-1
size: few
D: -
DNA: TGCGCCAGCAGCCAAGATTGGAGTCTGGGTCAGCCCCAGCATTTT
CDR3: CASSQDWSLGQPQHF

J: TRBJ1-5
V: TRBV28
size: once
D: TRBD1
DNA: TGTGCCAGCAGTCTCCCCGGACAGGGAGATCAGCCCCAGCATTTT
CDR3: CASSLPGQGDQPQHF

J: TRBJ1-1
V: TRBV4-3
size: -
D: -
DNA: TGCGCCAGCAGCCAAGTATTGAACACTGAAGCTTTCTTT
CDR3: CASSQVLNTEAFF

J: TRBJ1-4
V: TRBV6-1
size: once
D: -
DNA: TGTGCCAGCAGTGAAGACAGGCGCCCGAATGAAAAACTGTTTTTT
CDR3: CASSEDRRPNEKLFF

J: TRBJ2-5
V: TRBV7-9
size: -
D: TRBD1
DNA: TGTGCCAGCAGCCGGACAGGGGAGACCCAGTACTTC
CDR3: CASSRTGETQYF

J: TRBJ2-2
V: TRBV19
size: -
D: -
DNA: TGTGCCAGTAGATCCCGGTATCTCAGGTATACGACGAACACCGGGGAGCTGTTTTTT
CDR3: CASRSRYLRYTTNTGELFF

J: TRBJ2-7
V: TRBV27
size: -
D: -
DNA: TGTGCCAGCAGTCGCAGGGATTCCTACGAGCAGTACTTC
CDR3: CASSRRDSYEQYF

J: TRBJ1-1
V: TRBV27
size: -
D: TRBD1
DNA: TGTGCCAGCAGTTTATCGGGGACAGTGAACACTGAAGCTTTCTTT
CDR3: CASSLSGTVNTEAFF

J: TRBJ1-2
V: TRBV2
size: -
D: -
DNA: TGTGCCAGCAGTGGGCAGGCTTATGGCTACACCTTC
CDR3: CASSGQAYGYTF

J: TRBJ1-3
V: TRBV7-2
size: -
D: -
DNA: TGTGCCAGCAGCACCGCGGGAAACACCATATATTTT
CDR3: CASSTAGNTIYF

J: TRBJ1-4
V: TRBV15
size: -
D: -
DNA: TGTGCCACCAGGGGGGCAGATGAAAAACTGTTTTTT
CDR3: CATRGADEKLFF

J: TRBJ1-3
V: TRBV19
size: -
D: -
DNA: TGTGCCAGTAGTTCTAGGGCGGGGTTCTCTGGAAACACCATATATTTT
CDR3: CASSSRAGFSGNTIYF

J: TRBJ1-5
V: TRBV6-4
size: -
D: TRBD1
DNA: TGTGCCAGCAGTGACACGAAATCCGGACAGGTAAATCAGCCCCAGCATTTT
CDR3: CASSDTKSGQVNQPQHF

J: TRBJ2-1
V: TRBV5-1
size: -
D: TRBD2
DNA: TGCGCCAGCAGCTTGGCCACTACTAGCGGGGGGGCGAATGAGCAGTTCTTC
CDR3: CASSLATTSGGANEQFF

J: TRBJ2-1
V: TRBV29-1
size: -
D: -
DNA: TGCAGCGTCCTTCGGGGAAGCAATGAGCAGTTCTTC
CDR3: CSVLRGSNEQFF

J: TRBJ1-2
V: TRBV7-9
size: -
D: TRBD1
DNA: TGTGCCAGCAGCGGGGAGGGGGACAGGCATGGCTACACCTTC
CDR3: CASSGEGDRHGYTF

J: TRBJ2-2
V: TRBV9
size: once
D: TRBD1
DNA: TGTGCCAGCAGCCCGCGTCGACAGGGGGACGCGGGGGAGCTGTTTTTT
CDR3: CASSPRRQGDAGELFF

J: TRBJ2-4
V: TRBV28
size: once
D: -
DNA: TGTGCCAGCAGCTCCACCGGGACAAGCAAAAACATTCAGTACTTC
CDR3: CASSSTGTSKNIQYF

J: TRBJ1-1
V: TRBV14
size: few
D: -
DNA: TGTGCCAGCAGCCGACAGGTGAACACTGAAGCTTTCTTT
CDR3: CASSRQVNTEAFF

J: TRBJ2-3
V: TRBV9
size: -
D: TRBD2
DNA: TGTGCCAGCAGCTCGACCAGACTAGCTGGAGATACGCAGTATTTT
CDR3: CASSSTRLAGDTQYF

J: TRBJ2-7
V: TRBV2
size: -
D: -
DNA: TGTGCCAGCGGTGGTAGCCCCTACGAGCAGTACTTC
CDR3: CASGGSPYEQYF